One T cell receptor (beta chain) is described in this entry. Antigen: not known. Vbeta (60) and Jbeta (13) primers were used in the PCR. The repertoire was sequenced with immunoSEQ multiplex PCR; TCRdb's copy has only in-frame clones and lacks some. The sample holds 180,000 or so clones; roughly four fifths are singletons and the top ten take approximately 5%. These data come from a study of cytomegalovirus exposure and HLA in healthy donors. General study points: Prediction of most subjects' HLA-A and HLA-B alleles by TCR beta sequences was reportedly accurate.

With 6 bases clipped from V and 11 bases from J, the junction kept 16 bases outside the gene matches. Germline V lookup: CDR1 SGHNT, CDR2 YENEEA. CDR3 length equals 15 residues. Nominally healthy donors were sampled, though unrecorded immune exposures were likely. V usage is TRBV11-3 and J usage is TRBJ1-5; the match to TRBD1 covers 7 bases. This receptor was obtained from a woman in her late teens or twenties in good health and CMV-seropositive. The material sequenced was PBMCs. The CDR3 region is CASRPGQASRPAQHF. The DNA for the CDR3 is TGTGCCAGCAGACCCGGACAGGCCTCAAGACCAGCCCAGCATTTT.